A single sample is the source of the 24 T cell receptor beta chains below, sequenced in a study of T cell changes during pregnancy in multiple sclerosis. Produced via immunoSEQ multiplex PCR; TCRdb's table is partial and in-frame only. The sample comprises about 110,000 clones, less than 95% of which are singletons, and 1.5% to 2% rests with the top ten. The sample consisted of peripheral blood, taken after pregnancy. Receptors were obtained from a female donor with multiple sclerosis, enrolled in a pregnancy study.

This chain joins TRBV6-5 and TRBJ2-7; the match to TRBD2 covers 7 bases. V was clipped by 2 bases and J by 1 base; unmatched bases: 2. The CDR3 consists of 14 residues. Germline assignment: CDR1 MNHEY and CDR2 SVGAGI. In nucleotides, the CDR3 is TGTGCCAGCAGTTACGGGGGGGGGTCCTACGAGCAGTACTTC. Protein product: CASSYGGGSYEQYF.

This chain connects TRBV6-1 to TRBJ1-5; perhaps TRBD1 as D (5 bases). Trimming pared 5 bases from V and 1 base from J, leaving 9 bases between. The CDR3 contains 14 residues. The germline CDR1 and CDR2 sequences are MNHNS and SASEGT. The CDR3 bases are TGTGCCAGCAGTCTGAGACAGAGCAATCAGCCCCAGCATTTT. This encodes CASSLRQSNQPQHF.

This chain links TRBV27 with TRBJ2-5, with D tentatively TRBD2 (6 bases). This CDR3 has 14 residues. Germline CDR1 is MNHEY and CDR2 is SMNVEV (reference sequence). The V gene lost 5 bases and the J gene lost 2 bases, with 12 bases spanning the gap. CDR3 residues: CASSPRRGQETQYF. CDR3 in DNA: TGTGCCAGCAGTCCCCGGAGGGGTCAAGAGACCCAGTACTTC.

The CDR3: CASSQGRGTGAYEQYF. Written as DNA, the CDR3 is TGCGCCAGCAGCCAAGGTCGAGGGACAGGGGCCTACGAGCAGTACTTC. The chain links TRBV4-1 to TRBJ2-7, with 10 bases identical to TRBD1. The germline gives CDR1 MGHRA, CDR2 YSYEKL. Unmatched junction bases numbered 5, after V lost 1 base and J lost 2 bases. CDR3 size: 16 residues.

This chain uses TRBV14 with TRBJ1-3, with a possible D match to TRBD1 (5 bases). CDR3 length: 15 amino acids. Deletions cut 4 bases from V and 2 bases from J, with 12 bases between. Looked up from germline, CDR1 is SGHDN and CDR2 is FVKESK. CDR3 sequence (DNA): TGTGCCAGCAGCCGCGGGAGGGGCCCTGGAAACACCATATATTTT. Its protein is CASSRGRGPGNTIYF.

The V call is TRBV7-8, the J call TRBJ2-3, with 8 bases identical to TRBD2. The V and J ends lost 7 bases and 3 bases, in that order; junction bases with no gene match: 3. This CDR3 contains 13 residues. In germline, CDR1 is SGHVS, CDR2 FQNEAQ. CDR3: CASNREGTDTQYF. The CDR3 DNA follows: TGTGCCAGCAACCGGGAGGGGACAGATACGCAGTATTTT.

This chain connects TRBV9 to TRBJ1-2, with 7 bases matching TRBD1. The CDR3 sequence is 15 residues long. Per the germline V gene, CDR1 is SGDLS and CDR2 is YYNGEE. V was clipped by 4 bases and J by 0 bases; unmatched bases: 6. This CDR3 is CASSPTGASNYGYTF. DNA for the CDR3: TGTGCCAGCAGCCCCACAGGGGCCTCTAACTATGGCTACACCTTC.

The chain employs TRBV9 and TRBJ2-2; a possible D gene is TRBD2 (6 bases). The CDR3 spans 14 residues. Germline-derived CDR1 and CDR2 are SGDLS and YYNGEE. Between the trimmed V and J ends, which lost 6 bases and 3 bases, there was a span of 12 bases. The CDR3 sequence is CASTGGGDTGELFF. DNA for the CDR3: TGTGCCAGCACCGGGGGTGGGGACACCGGGGAGCTGTTTTTT.

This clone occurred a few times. The CDR3 spells CAISRTAATEAFF. CDR3 nucleotide sequence: TGTGCCATCAGTCGGACAGCGGCCACTGAAGCTTTCTTT. The gene calls are TRBV10-3 and TRBJ1-1, with a tentative D call TRBD1 (6 bases). Germline V lookup: CDR1 ENHRY, CDR2 SYGVKD. This CDR3 has 13 amino acids. The ends were cut back, 5 bases at V and 4 bases at J, with 11 bases in the middle.

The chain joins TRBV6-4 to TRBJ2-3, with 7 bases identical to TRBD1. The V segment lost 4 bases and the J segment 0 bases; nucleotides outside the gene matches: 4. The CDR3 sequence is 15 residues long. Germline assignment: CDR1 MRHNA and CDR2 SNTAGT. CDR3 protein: CASSVGGRSTDTQYF. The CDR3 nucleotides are TGTGCCAGCAGTGTAGGGGGCCGAAGCACAGATACGCAGTATTTT.

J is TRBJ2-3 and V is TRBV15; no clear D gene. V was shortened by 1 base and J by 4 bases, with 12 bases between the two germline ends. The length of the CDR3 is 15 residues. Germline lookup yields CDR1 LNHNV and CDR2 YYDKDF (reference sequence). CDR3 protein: CATSRGVPPPDTQYF. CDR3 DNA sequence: TGTGCCACCAGCAGAGGCGTTCCCCCACCAGATACGCAGTATTTT.

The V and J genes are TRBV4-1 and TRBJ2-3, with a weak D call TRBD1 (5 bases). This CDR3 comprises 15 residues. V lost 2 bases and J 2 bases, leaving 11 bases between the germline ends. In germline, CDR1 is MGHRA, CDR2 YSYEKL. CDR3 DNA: TGCGCCAGCAGCCAACAGGGATCGCTCACAGATACGCAGTATTTT. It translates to CASSQQGSLTDTQYF.

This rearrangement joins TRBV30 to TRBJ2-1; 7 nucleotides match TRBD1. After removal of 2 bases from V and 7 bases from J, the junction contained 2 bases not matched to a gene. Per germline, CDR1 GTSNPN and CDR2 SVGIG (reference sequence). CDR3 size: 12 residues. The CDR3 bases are TGTGCCTGGAGTAAACAGGGGAATGAGCAGTTCTTC. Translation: CAWSKQGNEQFF.

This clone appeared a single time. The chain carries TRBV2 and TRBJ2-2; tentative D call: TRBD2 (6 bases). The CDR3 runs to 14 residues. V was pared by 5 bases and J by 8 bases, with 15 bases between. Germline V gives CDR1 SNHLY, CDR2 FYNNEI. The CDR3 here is CASSLRDLGGELFF. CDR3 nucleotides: TGTGCCAGCAGTCTAAGGGACTTGGGTGGGGAGCTGTTTTTT.

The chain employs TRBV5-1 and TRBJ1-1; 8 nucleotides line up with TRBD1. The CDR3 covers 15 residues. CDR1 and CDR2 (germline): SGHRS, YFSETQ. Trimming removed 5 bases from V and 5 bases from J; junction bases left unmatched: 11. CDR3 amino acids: CASRGEGNRGTEAFF. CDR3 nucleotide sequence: TGCGCCAGCAGGGGGGAGGGGAACAGGGGGACTGAAGCTTTCTTT.

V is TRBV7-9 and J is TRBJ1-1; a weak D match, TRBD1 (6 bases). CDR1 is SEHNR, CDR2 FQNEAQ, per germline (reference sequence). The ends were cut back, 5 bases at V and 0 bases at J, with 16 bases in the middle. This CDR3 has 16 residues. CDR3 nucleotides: TGTGCCAGCAGCCCCGGGGGGCTTACAGTGAACACTGAAGCTTTCTTT. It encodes CASSPGGLTVNTEAFF.

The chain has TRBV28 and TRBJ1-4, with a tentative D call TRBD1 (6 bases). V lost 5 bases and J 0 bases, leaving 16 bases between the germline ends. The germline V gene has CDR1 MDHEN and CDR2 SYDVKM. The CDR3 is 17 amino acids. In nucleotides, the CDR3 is TGTGCCAGCAGTCGTTATCACAGGGTTTCAACTAATGAAAAACTGTTTTTT. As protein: CASSRYHRVSTNEKLFF.

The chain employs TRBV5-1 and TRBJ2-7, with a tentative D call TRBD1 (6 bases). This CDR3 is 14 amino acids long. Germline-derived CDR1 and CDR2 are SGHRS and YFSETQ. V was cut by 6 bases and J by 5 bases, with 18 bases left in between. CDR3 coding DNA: TGCGCCAGCACGTCACAGGGAAGCGGTGACGAGCAGTACTTC. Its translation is CASTSQGSGDEQYF.

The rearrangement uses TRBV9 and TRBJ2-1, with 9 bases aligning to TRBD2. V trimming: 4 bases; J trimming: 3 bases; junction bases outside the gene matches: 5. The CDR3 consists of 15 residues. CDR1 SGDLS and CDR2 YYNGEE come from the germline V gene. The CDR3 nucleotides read TGTGCCAGCAGCAGAGCGGGAGGAGACTACAATGAGCAGTTCTTC. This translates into CASSRAGGDYNEQFF.

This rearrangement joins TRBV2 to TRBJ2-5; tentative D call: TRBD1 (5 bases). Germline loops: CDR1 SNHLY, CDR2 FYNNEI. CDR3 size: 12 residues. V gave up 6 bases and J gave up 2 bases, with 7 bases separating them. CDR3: CASRQDQETQYF. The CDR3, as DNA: TGTGCCAGCAGACAGGATCAAGAGACCCAGTACTTC.

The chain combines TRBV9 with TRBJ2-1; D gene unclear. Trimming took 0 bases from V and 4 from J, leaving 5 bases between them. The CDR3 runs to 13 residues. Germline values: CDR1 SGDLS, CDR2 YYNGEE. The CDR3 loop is CASSVAVYNEQFF. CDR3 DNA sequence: TGTGCCAGCAGCGTAGCGGTTTACAATGAGCAGTTCTTC. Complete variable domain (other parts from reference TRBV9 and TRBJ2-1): DSGVTQTPKHLITATGQRVTLRCSPRSGDLSVYWYQQSLDQGLQFLIQYYNGEERAKGNILERFSAQQFPDLHSELNLSSLELGDSALYFCASSVAVYNEQFFGPGTRLTVL.

CDR3 sequence reads: CASTLGLGNGGHQPQHF. Written as DNA, the CDR3 is TGTGCCAGCACCTTGGGCTTGGGTAACGGGGGGCATCAGCCCCAGCATTTT. This chain connects TRBV2 to TRBJ1-5; possibly TRBD1 for D (6 bases). This CDR3 spans 17 amino acids. V was cut by 7 bases and J by 5 bases, with 24 bases left in between. The germline CDR1 and CDR2 sequences are SNHLY and FYNNEI.

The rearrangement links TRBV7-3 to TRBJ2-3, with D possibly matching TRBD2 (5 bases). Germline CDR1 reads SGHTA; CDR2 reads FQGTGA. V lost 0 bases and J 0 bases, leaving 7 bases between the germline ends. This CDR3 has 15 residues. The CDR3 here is CASSLTSVSTDTQYF. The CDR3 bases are TGTGCCAGCAGCTTAACTAGCGTCAGCACAGATACGCAGTATTTT.

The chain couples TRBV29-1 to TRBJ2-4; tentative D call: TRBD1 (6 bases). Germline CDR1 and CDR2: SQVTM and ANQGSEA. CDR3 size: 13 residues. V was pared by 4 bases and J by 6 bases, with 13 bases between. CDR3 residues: CSVATGQGNIQYF. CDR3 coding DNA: TGCAGCGTTGCTACGGGACAAGGAAACATTCAGTACTTC.